The 17 T cell receptor beta chains given below trace back to one sample, sequenced in a study of blood T cell repertoires in COVID-19. Sequenced by immunoSEQ multiplex PCR; TCRdb stores in-frame clones only, minus some. The sample lists a few hundred thousand clones, about 78% occurring once. Sequencing was performed on peripheral blood. These receptors were collected from a woman aged 65 to 85 with acute or convalescent COVID-19.

The chain couples TRBV4-2 to TRBJ2-6; 12 nucleotides line up with TRBD2. The V and J ends lost 4 bases and 3 bases, in that order; junction bases with no gene match: 16. There are 21 residues in the CDR3. Per the germline V gene, CDR1 is LGHNA and CDR2 is YNFKEQ. The CDR3 sequence: CASSRQLVPLAGGRGANVLTF. The CDR3 nucleotides are TGTGCCAGCAGCCGACAACTCGTCCCGCTAGCGGGGGGGCGTGGGGCCAACGTCCTGACTTTC.

The J gene is TRBJ2-3, the V gene TRBV6-2 or TRBV6-3; 9 nucleotides match TRBD2. Germline V gives CDR1 MNHEY, CDR2 SVGEGT. This CDR3 region has 14 residues. V trimming: 2 bases; J trimming: 7 bases; junction bases outside the gene matches: 4. The CDR3 coding sequence is TGTGCCAGCAGTTACAGCGGGGGGCCAAATACGCAGTATTTT. It specifies CASSYSGGPNTQYF.

The V gene is TRBV2, the J gene TRBJ2-3, with no clear D. The CDR3 has 14 residues. Per germline, CDR1 SNHLY and CDR2 FYNNEI. The V and J ends lost 3 bases and 3 bases respectively, with 10 bases between them. CDR3 sequence (DNA): TGTGCCAGCAGTGATTCTGAGACTACAGATACGCAGTATTTT. Translation gives CASSDSETTDTQYF.

This chain links TRBV6-6 with TRBJ1-5, with D maybe TRBD1 (5 bases). CDR1 MNHNY and CDR2 SVGAGI come from the germline V gene (reference sequence). This CDR3 contains 16 residues. Trimming took 10 bases from V and 6 from J, leaving 25 bases between them. DNA for the CDR3: TGTGCCACCGATCCCCAGGGTAACTCGGTCGGTCAGCCCCAGCATTTT. It is translated as CATDPQGNSVGQPQHF.

The chain employs TRBV30 and TRBJ2-2; weak D call: TRBD2 (5 bases). This CDR3 region has 14 residues. Germline loops: CDR1 GTSNPN, CDR2 SVGIG (reference sequence). V was cut by 4 bases and J by 7 bases, with 16 bases left in between. The CDR3 nucleotides are TGTGCCTGGACCCCCGGAGGCCCCGGCGGGGAGCTGTTTTTT. It encodes CAWTPGGPGGELFF. The full variable domain, completed using reference TRBV30 and TRBJ2-2, is SQTIHQWPATLVQPVGSPLSLECTVEGTSNPNLYWYRQAAGRGLQLLFYSVGIGQISSEVPQNLSASRPQDRQFILSSKKLLLSDSGFYLCAWTPGGPGGELFFGEGSRLTVL.

This chain uses TRBV5-1 with TRBJ1-2, with TRBD1 as a possible D gene (5 bases). The CDR3 has 13 residues. V gave up 2 bases and J gave up 2 bases, with 7 bases separating them. In germline, CDR1 is SGHRS, CDR2 YFSETQ. CDR3 coding DNA: TGCGCCAGCAGCTTTGGGGGGAACTATGGCTACACCTTC. Translating gives CASSFGGNYGYTF.

The chain recombines TRBV7-2 with TRBJ2-1; D might be TRBD2 (7 bases). Per germline, CDR1 SGHTA and CDR2 FQGNSA. CDR3 size: 16 residues. Trimming removed 1 base from V and 10 bases from J, with 20 bases in between. This chain's CDR3 is CASSLGMGGAVGEQFF. The DNA for the CDR3 is TGTGCCAGCAGCTTAGGTATGGGGGGGGCCGTAGGGGAGCAGTTCTTC.

This clone was seen a handful of times. This sequence joins TRBV14 and TRBJ1-2; perhaps TRBD1 as D (6 bases). The CDR3 has 13 residues. In germline, CDR1 is SGHDN, CDR2 FVKESK. V shed 4 bases and J shed 8 bases, with 14 bases lying between them. The CDR3 DNA reads TGTGCCAGCAGCCGAGGGGGTTCGGGGGGCTACACCTTC. Amino acid sequence: CASSRGGSGGYTF.

The chain recombines TRBV4-1 with TRBJ1-4, with D tentatively TRBD1 (5 bases). The CDR3 covers 17 residues. Trimming cost V 3 bases and J 7 bases, with 21 bases left between them. CDR1 is MGHRA, CDR2 YSYEKL, per germline. As DNA, the CDR3 is TGCGCCAGCAGCCAGAGGGCCGACGGGGGGAGCGGTGAAAAACTGTTTTTT. It encodes CASSQRADGGSGEKLFF.

The rearrangement uses TRBV6-2 or TRBV6-3 and TRBJ2-3; a possible D gene is TRBD2 (5 bases). From germline, CDR1 is MNHEY and CDR2 SVGEGT. Between the trimmed V and J ends, which lost 6 bases and 7 bases, there was a span of 11 bases. This CDR3 has 12 residues. The CDR3 loop is CASSPEGYTQYF. Written as DNA, the CDR3 is TGTGCCAGCAGCCCCGAGGGCTATACGCAGTATTTT.

This clone was observed a few times. This chain connects TRBV27 to TRBJ2-1, with 11 positions matching TRBD2. Germline V gives CDR1 MNHEY, CDR2 SMNVEV (reference sequence). Losses at the gene ends were 2 bases for V and 9 bases for J; bases not matched to a gene: 9. The CDR3 consists of 16 residues. Written as DNA, the CDR3 is TGTGCCAGCAGTTTAGAGGGTAGCGGGGGGGCCACTGAGCAGTTCTTC. Amino acid sequence: CASSLEGSGGATEQFF.

The genes are TRBV9 and TRBJ2-6; 8 bases align to TRBD1. The germline V gene has CDR1 SGDLS and CDR2 YYNGEE. Trimming cost V 4 bases and J 0 bases; bases outside gene matches: 6. CDR3 length: 17 amino acids. CDR3 nucleotides: TGTGCCAGCAGCCTTCGGACAGGGAGCTCTGGGGCCAACGTCCTGACTTTC. Translated, it gives CASSLRTGSSGANVLTF.

The genes are TRBV7-8 and TRBJ2-5; D unclear. The CDR3 is 14 residues long. From germline, CDR1 is SGHVS and CDR2 FQNEAQ. Trimming cost V 1 base and J 5 bases, with 11 bases left between them. The CDR3 spells CASSLGFGYETQYF. Here the CDR3 DNA reads TGTGCCAGCAGCTTAGGGTTCGGGTATGAGACCCAGTACTTC.

This sequence joins TRBV5-6 and TRBJ1-1; 7 bases agree with TRBD1. This CDR3 contains 16 residues. Germline trimming cut 4 bases from V and 7 bases from J; bases unmatched to any gene: 16. Per the germline V gene, CDR1 is SGHDT and CDR2 is YYEEEE. The chain's CDR3 is CASSTNRGLFFREAFF. For the CDR3, the DNA is TGTGCCAGCAGCACTAACAGGGGATTGTTTTTCCGTGAAGCTTTCTTT.

The chain employs TRBV7-2 and TRBJ2-3; D uncertain. The CDR3 extends over 16 amino acids. Germline assignment: CDR1 SGHTA and CDR2 FQGNSA. V shed 6 bases and J shed 0 bases, with 16 bases lying between them. The CDR3 loop reads CASSLGGVASTDTQYF. The CDR3 region has the DNA TGTGCCAGCAGTCTTGGCGGTGTCGCTAGCACAGATACGCAGTATTTT.

The chain recombines TRBV18 with TRBJ1-2; 8 bases fit TRBD1. CDR3 length equals 15 residues. Per germline, CDR1 KGHSH and CDR2 LQKENI. With V trimmed by 2 bases and J by 8 bases, 10 bases remained unmatched. The CDR3: CASSPDDRGAGGYTF. CDR3 in DNA: TGTGCCAGCTCACCAGATGACAGGGGAGCAGGCGGCTACACCTTC.

In its sample, this clone was seen a few times. The CDR3 DNA reads as TGTGCCAGCAGTGCTTCGACAGGGAAGGCAGGGGAGACCCAGTACTTC. Its translation is CASSASTGKAGETQYF. V is TRBV6-1 and J is TRBJ2-5, with 7 bases matching TRBD1. This CDR3 comprises 16 residues. Trimming at V came to 4 bases and at J to 5 bases, leaving 13 bases not matched to a gene. Germline V gives CDR1 MNHNS, CDR2 SASEGT.